The source of this TCR beta chain is a study of Graves' ophthalmopathy and Graves' hyperthyroidism. Whole-study findings and limits: Most expanded clonotypes from thyroid (those above 0.001 frequency) were also found in blood.

Amplifying from RNA transcripts, the study obtained TCR beta CDR3 regions. Scientists carried out first-round RT-PCR using HTBI primers and then a second-round multiplex PCR. TCRdb re-derived calls from the multiplex PCR reads in MiXCR, one entry per CDR3 protein. This table has some 210,000 distinct CDR3 sequences, less than 30% appearing once. In its sample, this clonotype was seen many times. Antigen unknown. V lost 6 bases, J lost 4 bases, and 12 bases stayed unmatched. Germline V lookup: CDR1 DFQATT, CDR2 SNEGSKA (reference sequence). The CDR3 is made up of 14 amino acids. The rearrangement uses TRBV20-1 and TRBJ2-7; 7 positions match TRBD2. Input material: peripheral blood. The sequence was obtained from a man over 45 with Graves' ophthalmopathy. CDR3 in DNA: TGCAGTGCATCACCTAGCGGAGCGGGGTACGAGCAGTACTTC. Translating it yields CSASPSGAGYEQYF.